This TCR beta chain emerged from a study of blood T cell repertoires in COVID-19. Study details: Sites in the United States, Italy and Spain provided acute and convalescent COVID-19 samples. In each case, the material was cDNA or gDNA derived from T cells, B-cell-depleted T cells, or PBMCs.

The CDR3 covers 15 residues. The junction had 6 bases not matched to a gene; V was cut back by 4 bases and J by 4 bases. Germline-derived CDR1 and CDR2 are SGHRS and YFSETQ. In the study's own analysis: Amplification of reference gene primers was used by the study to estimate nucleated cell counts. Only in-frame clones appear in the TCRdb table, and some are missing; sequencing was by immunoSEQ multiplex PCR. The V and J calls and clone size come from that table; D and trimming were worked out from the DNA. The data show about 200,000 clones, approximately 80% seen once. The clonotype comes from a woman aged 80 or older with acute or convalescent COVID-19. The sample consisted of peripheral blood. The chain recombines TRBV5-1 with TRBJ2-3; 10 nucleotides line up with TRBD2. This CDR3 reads CASSDGLAESDTQYF. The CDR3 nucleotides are TGCGCCAGCAGCGACGGACTAGCGGAGTCAGATACGCAGTATTTT.